The T cell receptor beta chain described here comes from a study of technical replicates of blood from four donors. CDR1 and CDR2 (germline): MNHEY, SMNVEV (reference sequence). The V end was cut by 2 bases, the J end by 8 bases, with 10 bases between. CDR3 length: 13 amino acids. The data were produced by immunoSEQ multiplex PCR, yet TCRdb's version contains in-frame clones alone and is incomplete. Of approximately 99,000 clones in the sample, about 95% were seen once. The origin of this receptor is a human donor in good health. This chain connects TRBV27 to TRBJ2-4; D uncertain. Sequencing was carried out using T cells isolated from PBMCs. The CDR3 loop reads CASSLNSQDIQYF. Here the CDR3 DNA reads TGTGCCAGCAGTTTAAACAGTCAAGACATTCAGTACTTC.